This entry concerns a single TCR beta chain. Its antigen is unknown. The time point was: newly diagnosed GD, antithyroid drugs for less than 3 months. PBMC RNA served as the TCR library source. Doctors identified Graves' disease using the American Thyroid Association guidelines. TCR beta libraries were built with iRepertoire HTBI primers and Arm-PCR of CDR3 regions. TCRdb called the multiplex PCR reads again in MiXCR, with one record for every CDR3 protein. The sample includes approximately 400,000 distinct CDR3 sequences, approximately 15% seen only once; the top ten take about a sixth. The data derive from a study of regulatory T cells in long-lasting Graves disease. Findings and limits, study-wide: Accuracy may have been reduced by the small sample size. Those with persistent Graves' had less TCR diversity than newly diagnosed patients.

CDR1 and CDR2 from the germline V gene are MGHRA and YSYEKL. The V end was cut by 5 bases, the J end by 5 bases, with 16 bases between. The CDR3 has 16 residues. These records were also assigned to another study, of T cells in Graves' hyperthyroidism and ophthalmopathy.

The starting material was peripheral blood mononuclear cells (PBMCs), obtained at new diagnosis, from a patient treated with antithyroid drugs. V gene TRBV4-1 combines with J gene TRBJ1-6, with D perhaps matching TRBD1 (5 bases). This TCR was recovered from a woman aged 25-40 years with Graves disease. The CDR3 is CASSIRDWVNNSPLHF. The CDR3 DNA reads TGCGCCAGCAGCATACGGGACTGGGTAAATAATTCACCCCTCCACTTT.